Listed below are T cell receptor beta chains from one sample, sequenced in a study of cytomegalovirus exposure and HLA in healthy donors. Sequencing was performed with immunoSEQ multiplex PCR; in TCRdb, only in-frame clones are kept and a portion is missing. The table records around 99,000 clones, 60% to 80% of them present only once. Sequencing was done on a sample of PBMCs. The origin of the receptors is a man aged 35-49 years in good health and CMV-seronegative. Each CDR3 is given with its conserved first and last residue. Each record gives: D gene, J gene, clone size, V gene, CDR3 protein, CDR3 DNA. D genes are given only for firm matches. A clone size is listed for some rows: how often the clone was seen (once, few, many), or a class if it is expanded.

d_gene: -
j_gene: TRBJ1-2
abundance: few
v_gene: TRBV19
CDR3aa: CASSAIPGQSTNYGYTF
CDR3nt: TGTGCCAGTAGTGCAATCCCTGGACAGAGTACTAACTATGGCTACACCTTC

d_gene: TRBD2
j_gene: TRBJ2-3
abundance: -
v_gene: TRBV9
CDR3aa: CASSVETGGLRDTQYF
CDR3nt: TGTGCCAGCAGCGTAGAGACGGGGGGGCTGCGGGATACGCAGTATTTT

d_gene: -
j_gene: TRBJ2-3
abundance: -
v_gene: TRBV7-3
CDR3aa: CASSSIHTDTQYF
CDR3nt: TGTGCCAGCAGCTCCATCCACACAGATACGCAGTATTTT

d_gene: TRBD1
j_gene: TRBJ2-7
abundance: -
v_gene: TRBV10-1
CDR3aa: CASSEPGQADEQYF
CDR3nt: TGCGCCAGCAGTGAACCGGGACAGGCGGACGAGCAGTACTTC

d_gene: TRBD1
j_gene: TRBJ2-7
abundance: -
v_gene: TRBV13
CDR3aa: CASSSRGQGNSYEQYF
CDR3nt: TGTGCCAGCAGCTCCCGAGGACAGGGGAATTCCTACGAGCAGTACTTC

d_gene: -
j_gene: TRBJ2-1
abundance: -
v_gene: TRBV7-8
CDR3aa: CASSLELAATYNEQFF
CDR3nt: TGTGCCAGCAGCTTAGAGCTAGCAGCGACCTACAATGAGCAGTTCTTC

d_gene: TRBD2
j_gene: TRBJ2-3
abundance: -
v_gene: TRBV25-1
CDR3aa: CASSTLAGSDTQYF
CDR3nt: TGTGCCAGCAGCACCCTAGCGGGATCAGATACGCAGTATTTT

d_gene: -
j_gene: TRBJ1-5
abundance: -
v_gene: TRBV28
CDR3aa: CASSFEANQPQHF
CDR3nt: TGTGCCAGCAGTTTCGAGGCAAATCAGCCCCAGCATTTT

d_gene: -
j_gene: TRBJ1-1
abundance: -
v_gene: TRBV6-1
CDR3aa: CASTYDPRDIEEAFF
CDR3nt: TGTGCCAGCACTTATGACCCCCGGGACATTGAAGAAGCTTTCTTT

d_gene: -
j_gene: TRBJ2-3
abundance: -
v_gene: TRBV6-1
CDR3aa: CASSESGRVSLF
CDR3nt: TGTGCCAGCAGTGAAAGCGGTCGGGTCAGCCTTTTT

d_gene: TRBD1
j_gene: TRBJ1-5
abundance: -
v_gene: TRBV6-6
CDR3aa: CASTAGQVNQPQHF
CDR3nt: TGTGCCAGCACGGCGGGACAGGTCAATCAGCCCCAGCATTTT

d_gene: TRBD2
j_gene: TRBJ2-1
abundance: once
v_gene: TRBV5-1
CDR3aa: CASSLTSGSYNEQFF
CDR3nt: TGCGCCAGCAGCTTGACTAGCGGGAGTTATAATGAGCAGTTCTTC

d_gene: -
j_gene: TRBJ1-1
abundance: -
v_gene: TRBV18
CDR3aa: CATTGQGRTEAFF
CDR3nt: TGTGCCACCACAGGGCAGGGTCGGACTGAAGCTTTCTTT

d_gene: TRBD1
j_gene: TRBJ1-5
abundance: -
v_gene: TRBV5-6
CDR3aa: CASSSRTGMSGGPQHF
CDR3nt: TGTGCCAGCAGCTCGAGGACAGGGATGTCCGGGGGGCCCCAGCATTTT

d_gene: TRBD2
j_gene: TRBJ2-7
abundance: -
v_gene: TRBV25-1
CDR3aa: CASSEFGTSGRGEQYF
CDR3nt: TGTGCCAGCAGTGAATTTGGGACTAGCGGGAGAGGCGAGCAGTACTTC

d_gene: TRBD1
j_gene: TRBJ1-5
abundance: -
v_gene: TRBV2
CDR3aa: CASRTTGGNQPQHF
CDR3nt: TGTGCCAGCAGGACCACAGGGGGCAATCAGCCCCAGCATTTT

d_gene: -
j_gene: TRBJ1-2
abundance: -
v_gene: TRBV9
CDR3aa: CASSFTRWATADYGYTF
CDR3nt: TGTGCCAGCAGCTTCACCCGGTGGGCAACGGCAGATTATGGCTACACCTTC

d_gene: -
j_gene: TRBJ1-2
abundance: -
v_gene: TRBV7-9
CDR3aa: CASSFFAMEWGYTF
CDR3nt: TGTGCCAGCAGCTTTTTCGCTATGGAGTGGGGCTACACCTTC

d_gene: -
j_gene: TRBJ2-3
abundance: -
v_gene: TRBV9
CDR3aa: CASSVGPSYTGKGGDTQYF
CDR3nt: TGTGCCAGCAGCGTAGGTCCGAGCTACACGGGGAAGGGGGGGGATACGCAGTATTTT

d_gene: TRBD1
j_gene: TRBJ2-7
abundance: -
v_gene: TRBV30
CDR3aa: CAWSVGTGGFEQYF
CDR3nt: TGTGCCTGGAGTGTAGGGACAGGGGGCTTCGAGCAGTACTTC

d_gene: TRBD1
j_gene: TRBJ1-5
abundance: -
v_gene: TRBV19
CDR3aa: CASSIRTGGQPQHF
CDR3nt: TGTGCCAGTAGTATTCGGACAGGGGGCCAGCCCCAGCATTTT

d_gene: -
j_gene: TRBJ2-2
abundance: -
v_gene: TRBV28
CDR3aa: CASSRPRAANTGELFF
CDR3nt: TGTGCCAGTTCCCGCCCTAGAGCCGCGAACACCGGGGAGCTGTTTTTT

d_gene: -
j_gene: TRBJ2-7
abundance: -
v_gene: TRBV5-4
CDR3aa: CASSQGSPLLYEQYF
CDR3nt: TGTGCCAGCAGTCAGGGTTCCCCTCTACTCTACGAGCAGTACTTT

d_gene: TRBD2
j_gene: TRBJ2-2
abundance: -
v_gene: TRBV25-1
CDR3aa: CASSNPGRGAGELFF
CDR3nt: TGTGCCAGCAGTAACCCGGGCCGGGGGGCCGGGGAGCTGTTTTTT

d_gene: -
j_gene: TRBJ1-6
abundance: -
v_gene: TRBV21-1
CDR3aa: CASSKFPPAPDRGGINSPLHF
CDR3nt: TGTGCCAGCAGCAAATTTCCCCCCGCCCCGGACAGGGGAGGTATCAATTCACCCCTCCACTTT

d_gene: -
j_gene: TRBJ1-2
abundance: -
v_gene: TRBV29-1
CDR3aa: CSVEDWAVTYGYTF
CDR3nt: TGCAGCGTTGAAGATTGGGCCGTTACCTATGGCTACACCTTC

d_gene: -
j_gene: TRBJ2-5
abundance: -
v_gene: TRBV11-2
CDR3aa: CASSLGGEETQYF
CDR3nt: TGTGCCAGCAGCTTAGGGGGGGAAGAGACCCAGTACTTC

d_gene: -
j_gene: TRBJ1-2
abundance: -
v_gene: TRBV19
CDR3aa: CASSPRTDSNYGYTF
CDR3nt: TGTGCCAGTAGTCCCCGGACAGATTCTAACTATGGCTACACCTTC

d_gene: TRBD2
j_gene: TRBJ2-7
abundance: -
v_gene: TRBV5-1
CDR3aa: CASSLAGTSGRAHEQYF
CDR3nt: TGCGCCAGCAGCTTGGCCGGGACTAGCGGGAGGGCCCACGAGCAGTACTTC